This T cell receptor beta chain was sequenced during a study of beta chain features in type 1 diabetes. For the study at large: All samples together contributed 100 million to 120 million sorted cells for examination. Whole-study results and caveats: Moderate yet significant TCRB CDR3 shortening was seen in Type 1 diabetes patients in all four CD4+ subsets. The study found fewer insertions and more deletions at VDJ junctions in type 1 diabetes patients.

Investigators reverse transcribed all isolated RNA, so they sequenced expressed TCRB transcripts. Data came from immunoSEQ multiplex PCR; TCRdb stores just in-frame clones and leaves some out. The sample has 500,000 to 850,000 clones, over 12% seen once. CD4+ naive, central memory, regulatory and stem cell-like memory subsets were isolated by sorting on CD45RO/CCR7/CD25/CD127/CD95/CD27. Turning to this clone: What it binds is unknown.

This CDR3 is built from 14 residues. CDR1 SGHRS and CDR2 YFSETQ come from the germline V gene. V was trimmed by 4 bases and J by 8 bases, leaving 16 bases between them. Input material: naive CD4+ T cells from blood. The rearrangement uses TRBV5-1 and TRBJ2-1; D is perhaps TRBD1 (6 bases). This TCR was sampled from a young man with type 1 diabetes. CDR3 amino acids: CASSQPLKGDEQFF. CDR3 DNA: TGCGCCAGCAGCCAACCCCTGAAGGGGGATGAGCAGTTCTTC.